Listed below are T cell receptor beta chains from one sample, sequenced in a study of shared clonotypes between healthy human individuals. The protocol was immunoSEQ multiplex PCR, while the TCRdb copy is restricted to in-frame clones and leaves out a portion. This sample has approximately 100,000 clones, with 68% found just once. The sequenced sample consisted of memory CD8+ T cells sorted from blood. These TCRs come from a woman aged 30 to 39 in good health. The conserved cysteine and the conserved F or W are not part of the CDR3 here.

v_call: TRBV6-4
j_call: TRBJ2-1
cdr3_aa: ASSPGTHNEQF

v_call: TRBV4-2
j_call: TRBJ2-4
cdr3_aa: ASSQLNRERGKNIQY

v_call: TRBV6-1
j_call: TRBJ2-2
cdr3_aa: ASGGLGTNTGELF

v_call: TRBV7-8
j_call: TRBJ2-2
cdr3_aa: ASTPLVGGYTGELF

v_call: TRBV6-6
j_call: TRBJ2-1
cdr3_aa: ASSYSRTYNEQF

v_call: TRBV28
j_call: TRBJ2-7
cdr3_aa: ASSWDREASYEQY

v_call: TRBV14
j_call: TRBJ2-1
cdr3_aa: ASSQELGTEQF

v_call: TRBV11-2
j_call: TRBJ1-5
cdr3_aa: ASSLDGGDQPQH

v_call: TRBV6-5
j_call: TRBJ2-7
cdr3_aa: ASSYSGTVEQY

v_call: TRBV28
j_call: TRBJ2-4
cdr3_aa: ASSYHSEVLAGVELFLAKNIQY

v_call: TRBV6-1
j_call: TRBJ2-7
cdr3_aa: ASSVYSGSYEQY

v_call: TRBV5-5
j_call: TRBJ2-7
cdr3_aa: ASSLVRRPGEQY

v_call: TRBV19
j_call: TRBJ1-5
cdr3_aa: ASSIVGRNSNQPQH

v_call: TRBV13
j_call: TRBJ2-5
cdr3_aa: ASSSPGLAGIWGETQY

v_call: TRBV28
j_call: TRBJ2-1
cdr3_aa: ASSPWTSGGNEQF

v_call: TRBV23-1
j_call: TRBJ1-1
cdr3_aa: ASRSGSLSQGNTEAF

v_call: TRBV27
j_call: TRBJ2-3
cdr3_aa: ASSWMESDTQY

v_call: TRBV2
j_call: TRBJ1-1
cdr3_aa: ASSEVRTEAF

v_call: TRBV19
j_call: TRBJ1-6
cdr3_aa: ASSQQGPNSPLH

v_call: TRBV25-1
j_call: .
cdr3_aa: ASSDQRNYEQY

v_call: TRBV5-1
j_call: TRBJ2-5
cdr3_aa: ASSLIWRREVPLRETQY

v_call: TRBV28
j_call: TRBJ2-6
cdr3_aa: ASSFWGVAGANVLT

v_call: TRBV10-3
j_call: TRBJ2-3
cdr3_aa: AISESWSSGTTDTQY

v_call: TRBV5-1
j_call: TRBJ2-5
cdr3_aa: ASSLEGPGIGETQY

v_call: TRBV4-3
j_call: TRBJ2-2
cdr3_aa: ASSQAHLSGRVAGELF

v_call: TRBV28
j_call: TRBJ2-7
cdr3_aa: ASSLAAGPEQY

v_call: TRBV28
j_call: TRBJ2-7
cdr3_aa: ASSFPLEEQY

v_call: TRBV7-9
j_call: TRBJ2-6
cdr3_aa: ASSPPRPTLSGANVLT

v_call: TRBV4-2
j_call: TRBJ2-1
cdr3_aa: ASSQVLGENEQF

v_call: TRBV28
j_call: TRBJ2-7
cdr3_aa: ASSLVTGGYEQY

v_call: TRBV2
j_call: TRBJ2-2
cdr3_aa: ASNSDGSTGELF

v_call: TRBV28
j_call: TRBJ2-3
cdr3_aa: ASSYHTYKYPLSDTQY

v_call: TRBV7-9
j_call: TRBJ1-1
cdr3_aa: ASSLVSDLEAF

v_call: TRBV28
j_call: TRBJ1-5
cdr3_aa: ASSLRAWENSNQPQH

v_call: TRBV27
j_call: TRBJ2-7
cdr3_aa: ASSFTGTRYEQY

v_call: TRBV4-1
j_call: TRBJ1-1
cdr3_aa: ASSHQYRGRGTEAF

v_call: TRBV6-1
j_call: TRBJ2-3
cdr3_aa: ASSEGNAATDTQY

v_call: TRBV28
j_call: TRBJ2-3
cdr3_aa: ASSSGRYDTQY

v_call: TRBV28
j_call: TRBJ2-2
cdr3_aa: ASKTWGTNTGELF

v_call: TRBV28
j_call: TRBJ2-7
cdr3_aa: ASSLRGAGVTYEQY

v_call: TRBV29-1
j_call: TRBJ2-7
cdr3_aa: SVGGQGAYEQY

v_call: TRBV10-2
j_call: TRBJ2-1
cdr3_aa: ASSEPTRYPYNEQF

v_call: TRBV11-2
j_call: TRBJ2-7
cdr3_aa: ASSLGRGTGINYEQY

v_call: TRBV5-4
j_call: TRBJ1-1
cdr3_aa: ASSSWGGGTEAF

v_call: TRBV2
j_call: TRBJ1-4
cdr3_aa: ASSESREVEKLF

v_call: TRBV27
j_call: TRBJ1-2
cdr3_aa: ASSLAWGDGGYT

v_call: TRBV7-2
j_call: TRBJ1-1
cdr3_aa: ASSLVGAGMNTEAF

v_call: TRBV6-4
j_call: TRBJ2-3
cdr3_aa: ASRQGGEGDTQY

v_call: TRBV28
j_call: TRBJ1-2
cdr3_aa: ASSLGQGTSYGYT

v_call: TRBV19
j_call: TRBJ2-7
cdr3_aa: ASSIEPWGAPNSYEQY

v_call: TRBV7-8
j_call: TRBJ1-4
cdr3_aa: ASSNNGWGTNEKLF